This TCR beta chain is drawn from a study of cytomegalovirus exposure and HLA in healthy donors. The approximately 120-subject validation cohort, separate from the approximately 640-subject first cohort, included the donors. Libraries were prepared by immunoSEQ multiplex PCR; TCRdb keeps only in-frame clonotypes and omits some of them. The sample records 100,000 to 150,000 clones, 89% being singletons. Germline CDR1 MNHEY, CDR2 SMNVEV (reference sequence). CDR3 length: 15 residues. J lost 4 bases, V lost 3 bases, and 7 bases had no gene match. This TCR derives from a woman under 30 in good health and CMV-seronegative. The material sequenced was PBMCs. This chain links TRBV27 with TRBJ1-1, with TRBD1 matching over 8 bases. CDR3 sequence: CASSFDRGMITEAFF. The DNA for the CDR3 is TGTGCCAGCAGTTTTGACAGGGGAATGATCACTGAAGCTTTCTTT.